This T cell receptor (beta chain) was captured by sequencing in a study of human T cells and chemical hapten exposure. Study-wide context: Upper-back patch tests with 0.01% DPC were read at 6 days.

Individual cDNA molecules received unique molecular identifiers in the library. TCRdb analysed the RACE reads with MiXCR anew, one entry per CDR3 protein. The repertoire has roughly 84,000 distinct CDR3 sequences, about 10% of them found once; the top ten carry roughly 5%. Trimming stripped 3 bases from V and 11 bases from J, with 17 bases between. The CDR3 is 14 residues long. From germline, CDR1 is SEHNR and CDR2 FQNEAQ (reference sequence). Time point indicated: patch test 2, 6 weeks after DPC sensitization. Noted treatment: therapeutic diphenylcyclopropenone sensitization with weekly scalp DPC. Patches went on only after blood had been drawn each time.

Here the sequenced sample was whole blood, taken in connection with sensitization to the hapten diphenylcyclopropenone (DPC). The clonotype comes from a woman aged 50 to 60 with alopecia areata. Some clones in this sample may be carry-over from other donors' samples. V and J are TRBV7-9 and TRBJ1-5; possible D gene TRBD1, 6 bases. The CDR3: CASSLGGHSGSQHF. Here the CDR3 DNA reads TGTGCCAGCAGCTTGGGGGGCCACAGTGGGTCCCAGCATTTT.